The subject of this entry is one T cell receptor (beta chain). Antigen: not known. The sample originates from a study of T cell repertoires in cytomegalovirus infection. Study in general: CMV epitopes in the study were HLA-C-restricted (recently identified) and HLA-B-restricted (well studied). A matching HLA type, together with CMV infection, was signaled by public TCR beta signatures.

One entry per CDR3 protein, called by TCRdb with MiXCR from the reads. The repertoire holds around 710,000 distinct CDR3 sequences, with almost 30% as singletons. The study's findings and limits: Dominant in the ex vivo response were TCR beta clonotypes restricted by HLA-C and specific for CMV.

Sequenced material: cultured CD8+ T cells from PBMCs, taken from culture after CMV antigen stimulation. The receptor comes from a human donor in good health (CMV status not recorded). Some clones in this sample may be carry-over from other donors' samples.

The CDR3 DNA sequence: TGTGCCAGCAGTGGGTCCTCGGACGGGGCCAACGTCCTGACTTTC. Amino acids: CASSGSSDGANVLTF. The chain recombines TRBV12-3 or TRBV12-4 with TRBJ2-6, with D unresolved. V was trimmed by 5 bases and J by 4 bases, leaving 12 bases between them. The CDR3 totals 15 residues.